The TCR beta chain described here comes from a study of shared clonotypes between healthy human individuals. Sorted-subset replicate PCRs used 150 to 200 ng DNA, about 30,000 T cell genomes. Some clones are missing from TCRdb's copy, which holds only in-frame ones; the method was immunoSEQ multiplex PCR. The sample consists of under 600,000 clones, about 97% of them appearing once. Per germline, CDR1 SNHLY and CDR2 FYNNEI. CDR3 size: 18 residues. V shed 3 bases, J shed 2 bases, and the junction held 10 bases outside the gene matches. This receptor was identified in a woman in her 30s in good health. The chain has TRBV2 and TRBJ2-7, with 13 positions matching TRBD2. Sequencing was performed on naive CD4+ T cells sorted from blood. Subset meaning: CD45RA+ positively selected. The CDR3 loop is CASSDQEGLAGWTYEQYF. The CDR3 region has the DNA TGTGCCAGCAGTGACCAGGAGGGACTAGCGGGGTGGACCTACGAGCAGTACTTC.